This entry concerns a single T cell receptor beta chain. Its antigen is unidentified. Germline CDR1 reads ENHRY; CDR2 reads SYGVKD. CDR3 length equals 17 residues. Germline trimming cut 6 bases from V and 2 bases from J; bases unmatched to any gene: 8. The data were obtained in a study of T cell repertoires in cytomegalovirus infection. Background on the study: Evidence of both CMV infection and a matching HLA type came from public TCR beta signatures. Study-wide results and limits: Clonotypes of TCR beta that were HLA-C-restricted and CMV-specific dominated the ex vivo response.

Using its own MiXCR run on the reads, TCRdb lists one record per CDR3 protein. The sample contains approximately 470,000 distinct CDR3 sequences, more than 40% of which appear only once. This sample comprised cultured PBMCs, obtained from culture after CMV antigen stimulation. The gene calls are TRBV10-3 and TRBJ2-3, with 13 bases lining up with TRBD2. This TCR came from a human donor in good health (CMV status not recorded). Some clones in this sample may be carry-over from other donors' samples. The CDR3 nucleotides are TGTGCCATCAGGGGGACTAGCGGGGTGGAAAACACAGATACGCAGTATTTT. It codes for CAIRGTSGVENTDTQYF.